The clone carrying this T cell receptor (beta chain) has a handful of counts. Drawing of peripheral blood yielded about 9.8 milliliters from each donor. The CDR3 contains 14 residues. Trimming removed 2 bases from V and 5 bases from J, with 10 bases in between. Per the germline V gene, CDR1 is MNHEY and CDR2 is SVGAGI. The use of a sample-barcoded 5' primer and a J-beta primer mix characterized a second PCR of roughly 7 to 12 cycles. A 12-random-nucleotide template-switch adaptor tagged each cDNA molecule. One entry per CDR3 protein results from TCRdb running MiXCR on the 5' RACE reads. The table shows 1 million or so distinct CDR3 sequences, with 45% occurring only once. The sample is drawn from a study of blood T cells in healthy people across ages.

The chain is built from TRBV6-5 and TRBJ2-1; D is perhaps TRBD1 (5 bases). The sequencing input was blood. The receptor comes from a woman aged 60-70 years in good health. The CDR3: CASSYGQGNNEQFF. As DNA, the CDR3 is TGTGCCAGCAGTTACGGCCAGGGAAACAATGAGCAGTTCTTC.